These 2 T cell receptor beta chains were all obtained from the same sample, sequenced in a study of CD8+CD57+ T cells in acquired aplastic anemia. Genomic DNA templated the TCR beta VDJ and CDR3 profiling. TCRdb re-called the reads with MiXCR, one entry per CDR3 protein. The table includes about 200,000 distinct CDR3 sequences, over 55% detected once. An expansion of CD8+CD57+ cells by flow cytometry had been shown in patients chosen for sequencing. The sample consisted of sorted CD4+, CD8+, or CD8+CD57+ T cells (not recorded which) from PBMCs. Every receptor here comes from a human donor with aplastic anemia.

V usage is TRBV7-2 and J usage is TRBJ1-2, with 8 bases matching TRBD1. The CDR3 consists of 14 residues. The V segment lost 5 bases and the J segment 4 bases; nucleotides outside the gene matches: 6. The germline V gene has CDR1 SGHTA and CDR2 FQGNSA. CDR3: CASSTWTGSYGYTF. The CDR3 nucleotides are TGTGCCAGCAGCACGTGGACAGGGTCCTATGGCTACACCTTC.

CDR3 nucleotide sequence: TGTGCCAGCAGGGCCGGGACGCATAACAATGAGCAGTTCTTC. The encoded protein is CASRAGTHNNEQFF. The rearrangement joins TRBV12-3 or TRBV12-4 to TRBJ2-1, with D perhaps matching TRBD1 or TRBD2 (5 bases each). V lost 6 bases and J lost 5, with 14 bases in between. The CDR3 extends over 14 amino acids.